The clone carrying this TCR beta chain turned up a few times. The antigen is unknown. CDR1 is MGHDK, CDR2 SYGVNS, per germline. V was pared by 5 bases and J by 6 bases, with 10 bases between. The CDR3 runs 13 residues. The sample is drawn from a study of chemoradiotherapy in HPV16-positive cancers. Study in general: Candidate HPV-specific clones and shared TCR motifs came from two HPV16-positive patients.

Clones were sequenced by immunoSEQ multiplex PCR, and TCRdb holds only the in-frame ones, with some missing. The repertoire holds 9,500 to 15,000 clones, with around 87% as singletons. Study-level points and caveats: In HPV16-positive patients, HPV-responsive T-cell expansion tracked better recurrence-free survival.

The sequence came from a human donor with HPV-associated anogenital cancer. The starting material was blood, obtained from a patient who underwent chemoradiotherapy. The chain combines TRBV25-1 with TRBJ2-2, with D unclear. In DNA form, the CDR3 reads TGTGCCAGCAGTCAGCGTGATGCCGGGGAGCTGTTTTTT. This sequence encodes CASSQRDAGELFF.